Only one count was recorded for the clone carrying this TCR beta chain. These data belong to a study of T cell changes during pregnancy in multiple sclerosis. Trimming stripped 0 bases from V and 5 bases from J, with 9 bases between. CDR3 length equals 13 residues. Germline V lookup: CDR1 SGHNT, CDR2 YYREEE (reference sequence). Only in-frame clones appear in the TCRdb table, and some are missing; sequencing was by immunoSEQ multiplex PCR. Of over 100,000 clones listed, 80% to 95% are singletons. The material sequenced was peripheral blood, taken in the third trimester of pregnancy. This rearrangement joins TRBV5-4 to TRBJ2-7; a possible D gene is TRBD2 (5 bases). This sequence was found in a female donor with multiple sclerosis, enrolled in a pregnancy study. CDR3 bases: TGTGCCAGCAGCTTGGGGAGGTACAACGAGCAGTACTTC. This codes for CASSLGRYNEQYF.